A selection of T cell receptor beta chains follows, all from one sample in a study of cytomegalovirus exposure and HLA in healthy donors. TCRdb keeps only in-frame clones here, not all; method: immunoSEQ multiplex PCR. The sample has some 140,000 clones; 65% to 80% are singletons. Source material: PBMCs. The receptor source for this set is a woman aged 50 to 65 in good health and CMV-seropositive. The CDR3 runs from the conserved cysteine through the conserved F or W. The order of the fields is clone size, J gene, V gene, D gene, CDR3 protein, CDR3 DNA. D genes are given only for firm matches. Not all rows give a size; the values are once, few, many and, for expanded clones, a class.

clone_size: once
j_call: TRBJ2-7
v_call: TRBV7-2
d_call: TRBD2
cdr3_aa: CASSWRAGDEQYF
cdr3_nt: TGTGCCAGCAGCTGGAGGGCGGGAGACGAGCAGTACTTC

clone_size: once
j_call: TRBJ1-1
v_call: TRBV5-1
d_call: TRBD1
cdr3_aa: CASSSLGTANTEAFF
cdr3_nt: TGCGCCAGCAGCTCCCTCGGGACAGCGAACACTGAAGCTTTCTTT

clone_size: -
j_call: TRBJ2-5
v_call: TRBV11-3
d_call: TRBD1
cdr3_aa: CASSTAGTAPRETQYF
cdr3_nt: TGTGCCAGCAGCACTGCCGGGACAGCCCCTCGGGAGACCCAGTACTTC

clone_size: few
j_call: TRBJ2-1
v_call: TRBV12-5
d_call: TRBD2
cdr3_aa: CASGLVLAGEIYNEQFF
cdr3_nt: TGTGCTAGTGGTTTGGTTTTGGCGGGGGAGATTTACAATGAGCAGTTCTTC

clone_size: -
j_call: TRBJ1-2
v_call: TRBV7-9
d_call: -
cdr3_aa: CASSLDFSGYGYTF
cdr3_nt: TGTGCCAGCAGCTTAGATTTCAGTGGCTATGGCTACACCTTC

clone_size: few
j_call: TRBJ1-6
v_call: TRBV2
d_call: -
cdr3_aa: CASSGYDRLNSPLHF
cdr3_nt: TGTGCCAGCAGCGGCTATGACAGGCTCAATTCACCCCTCCACTTT

clone_size: -
j_call: TRBJ2-5
v_call: TRBV5-1
d_call: -
cdr3_aa: CASSLLADQETQYF
cdr3_nt: TGCGCCAGCAGCTTGCTAGCCGACCAAGAGACCCAGTACTTC

clone_size: -
j_call: TRBJ2-7
v_call: TRBV29-1
d_call: -
cdr3_aa: CSVILGLGPRQLDEQYF
cdr3_nt: TGCAGCGTTATTTTAGGTCTGGGCCCAAGGCAACTCGACGAGCAGTACTTC

clone_size: -
j_call: TRBJ1-1
v_call: TRBV2
d_call: -
cdr3_aa: CASSGAGVANTEAFF
cdr3_nt: TGTGCCAGCAGTGGGGCGGGGGTAGCGAACACTGAAGCTTTCTTT

clone_size: -
j_call: TRBJ2-7
v_call: TRBV4-3
d_call: TRBD2
cdr3_aa: CASSQDWASGGWQYF
cdr3_nt: TGCGCCAGCAGCCAAGATTGGGCTAGCGGGGGTTGGCAGTACTTC

clone_size: -
j_call: TRBJ2-3
v_call: TRBV10-1
d_call: TRBD1
cdr3_aa: CASGVSDRGTDTQYF
cdr3_nt: TGCGCCAGCGGAGTTTCGGACAGGGGAACAGATACGCAGTATTTT

clone_size: -
j_call: TRBJ1-1
v_call: TRBV19
d_call: TRBD1
cdr3_aa: CASSRDREPMNTEAFF
cdr3_nt: TGTGCCAGTAGTAGGGACAGGGAGCCGATGAACACTGAAGCTTTCTTT

clone_size: -
j_call: TRBJ1-2
v_call: TRBV28
d_call: -
cdr3_aa: CASSPQGIYTF
cdr3_nt: TGTGCCAGCAGTCCGCAGGGCATCTACACCTTC

clone_size: -
j_call: TRBJ1-1
v_call: TRBV7-9
d_call: -
cdr3_aa: CASSSSMNTEAFF
cdr3_nt: TGTGCCAGCAGCTCTAGCATGAACACTGAAGCTTTCTTT

clone_size: -
j_call: TRBJ1-6
v_call: TRBV6-1
d_call: -
cdr3_aa: CASSETRRNSPLHF
cdr3_nt: TGTGCCAGCAGTGAAACGAGGAGGAATTCACCCCTCCACTTT

clone_size: -
j_call: TRBJ2-7
v_call: TRBV5-4
d_call: TRBD2
cdr3_aa: CASSFGTSGSYEQYF
cdr3_nt: TGTGCCAGCAGCTTCGGGACTAGCGGCTCCTACGAGCAGTACTTC

clone_size: -
j_call: TRBJ1-2
v_call: TRBV4-1
d_call: -
cdr3_aa: CASSQEGPAPGGYTF
cdr3_nt: TGCGCCAGCAGCCAAGAGGGGCCAGCGCCAGGCGGCTACACCTTC

clone_size: -
j_call: TRBJ2-7
v_call: TRBV7-8
d_call: TRBD1
cdr3_aa: CASSLRGDRGGEEQYF
cdr3_nt: TGTGCCAGCAGCTTAAGGGGAGACAGGGGAGGTGAGGAGCAGTACTTC

clone_size: -
j_call: TRBJ1-5
v_call: TRBV7-8
d_call: TRBD1
cdr3_aa: CASSLRQGDQPQHF
cdr3_nt: TGTGCCAGCAGCTTAAGGCAGGGGGATCAGCCCCAGCATTTT

clone_size: -
j_call: TRBJ2-7
v_call: TRBV28
d_call: TRBD2
cdr3_aa: CASSSYRGGDEQYF
cdr3_nt: TGTGCCAGCAGTTCCTACCGGGGGGGGGACGAGCAGTACTTC

clone_size: -
j_call: TRBJ2-2
v_call: TRBV9
d_call: -
cdr3_aa: CASSVAISPGTGELFF
cdr3_nt: TGTGCCAGCAGCGTAGCGATTTCCCCCGGCACCGGGGAGCTGTTTTTT

clone_size: -
j_call: TRBJ2-3
v_call: TRBV28
d_call: -
cdr3_aa: CAEGEGGASDTQYF
cdr3_nt: TGTGCCGAGGGGGAGGGGGGGGCTTCAGATACGCAGTATTTT

clone_size: -
j_call: TRBJ1-2
v_call: TRBV30
d_call: TRBD1
cdr3_aa: CARLTGTNYGYTF
cdr3_nt: TGTGCACGTTTGACAGGGACTAACTATGGCTACACCTTC

clone_size: -
j_call: TRBJ1-1
v_call: TRBV30
d_call: -
cdr3_aa: CAWSVLGQNTEAFF
cdr3_nt: TGTGCCTGGAGTGTACTGGGCCAGAACACTGAAGCTTTCTTT

clone_size: -
j_call: TRBJ1-3
v_call: TRBV19
d_call: -
cdr3_aa: CASSIIGPISGNTIYF
cdr3_nt: TGTGCCAGTAGTATAATTGGGCCCATCTCTGGAAACACCATATATTTT

clone_size: -
j_call: TRBJ2-1
v_call: TRBV6-1
d_call: TRBD1
cdr3_aa: CASFRGTGVRNEQFF
cdr3_nt: TGTGCCAGCTTCCGTGGGACAGGGGTTAGGAATGAGCAGTTCTTC

clone_size: -
j_call: TRBJ2-3
v_call: TRBV28
d_call: -
cdr3_aa: CASSDDSSTDTQYF
cdr3_nt: TGTGCCAGCAGTGACGACAGTAGCACAGATACGCAGTATTTT

clone_size: -
j_call: TRBJ1-6
v_call: TRBV19
d_call: TRBD1
cdr3_aa: CASSPTGGHSPLHF
cdr3_nt: TGTGCCAGTAGCCCGACAGGGGGACACTCACCCCTCCACTTT

clone_size: -
j_call: TRBJ2-5
v_call: TRBV6-1
d_call: -
cdr3_aa: CASSGGTQETQYF
cdr3_nt: TGTGCCAGCAGTGGTGGGACTCAAGAGACCCAGTACTTC

clone_size: -
j_call: TRBJ1-2
v_call: TRBV7-4
d_call: -
cdr3_aa: CASSLTANYGYTF
cdr3_nt: TGTGCCAGCAGCTTAACAGCTAACTATGGCTACACCTTC

clone_size: -
j_call: TRBJ2-7
v_call: TRBV6-5
d_call: TRBD2
cdr3_aa: CASRSPRGDYEQYF
cdr3_nt: TGTGCCAGCAGATCGCCGCGGGGGGACTACGAGCAGTACTTC

clone_size: -
j_call: TRBJ1-3
v_call: TRBV19
d_call: TRBD1
cdr3_aa: CASNPTGSGNTIYF
cdr3_nt: TGTGCCAGTAACCCGACAGGGTCTGGAAACACCATATATTTT

clone_size: -
j_call: TRBJ2-7
v_call: TRBV27
d_call: TRBD2
cdr3_aa: CASSPRRDYIYEQYF
cdr3_nt: TGTGCCAGCAGTCCTCGCCGGGACTACATCTACGAGCAGTACTTC

clone_size: -
j_call: TRBJ1-1
v_call: TRBV5-1
d_call: -
cdr3_aa: CATKETAGTEAFF
cdr3_nt: TGCGCCACCAAGGAGACAGCTGGCACTGAAGCTTTCTTT

clone_size: -
j_call: TRBJ2-5
v_call: TRBV5-4
d_call: TRBD2
cdr3_aa: CASSLTSGGRQETQYF
cdr3_nt: TGTGCCAGCAGCTTGACTAGCGGGGGGAGGCAAGAGACCCAGTACTTC

clone_size: once
j_call: TRBJ2-7
v_call: TRBV4-3
d_call: -
cdr3_aa: CASSQGITSYEQYF
cdr3_nt: TGCGCCAGCAGCCAAGGGATTACTAGTTACGAGCAGTACTTC

clone_size: -
j_call: TRBJ2-6
v_call: TRBV18
d_call: -
cdr3_aa: CASSPPSSSGANVLTF
cdr3_nt: TGTGCCAGCTCACCACCGTCTAGCTCTGGGGCCAACGTCCTGACTTTC

clone_size: few
j_call: TRBJ1-1
v_call: TRBV29-1
d_call: -
cdr3_aa: CSVGTSTVNTEAFF
cdr3_nt: TGCAGCGTTGGGACATCTACGGTGAACACTGAAGCTTTCTTT

clone_size: once
j_call: TRBJ2-7
v_call: TRBV30
d_call: -
cdr3_aa: CAWSGNRGYEQYF
cdr3_nt: TGTGCCTGGAGTGGAAATAGGGGCTACGAGCAGTACTTC

clone_size: -
j_call: TRBJ2-5
v_call: TRBV25-1
d_call: TRBD1
cdr3_aa: CASSGRGQGETQYF
cdr3_nt: TGTGCCAGCAGTGGAAGGGGGCAGGGAGAGACCCAGTACTTC

clone_size: -
j_call: TRBJ2-4
v_call: TRBV19
d_call: TRBD2
cdr3_aa: CASTSLGLAPDGGIQYF
cdr3_nt: TGTGCCAGTACTTCCCTCGGACTAGCGCCTGATGGGGGCATTCAGTACTTC

clone_size: -
j_call: TRBJ1-5
v_call: TRBV27
d_call: -
cdr3_aa: CASSGNSFNQPQHF
cdr3_nt: TGTGCCAGCAGTGGAAACAGCTTTAATCAGCCCCAGCATTTT

clone_size: -
j_call: TRBJ2-7
v_call: TRBV7-2
d_call: -
cdr3_aa: CASSVTAYEQYF
cdr3_nt: TGTGCCAGCAGCGTAACAGCCTACGAGCAGTACTTC

clone_size: -
j_call: TRBJ2-3
v_call: TRBV5-8
d_call: -
cdr3_aa: CASSLTENTDTQYF
cdr3_nt: TGTGCCAGCAGCTTGACAGAAAACACAGATACGCAGTATTTT

clone_size: -
j_call: TRBJ1-6
v_call: TRBV6-6
d_call: -
cdr3_aa: CASTFTGERSSPLHF
cdr3_nt: TGTGCCAGCACCTTCACCGGGGAGAGGAGTTCACCCCTCCACTTT

clone_size: -
j_call: TRBJ1-6
v_call: TRBV30
d_call: TRBD1
cdr3_aa: CAWSGGGALNSPLHF
cdr3_nt: TGTGCCTGGAGTGGAGGGGGCGCCCTGAATTCACCCCTCCACTTT

clone_size: -
j_call: TRBJ2-5
v_call: TRBV9
d_call: TRBD2
cdr3_aa: CASKQTGGPQETQYF
cdr3_nt: TGTGCCAGCAAACAAACGGGGGGGCCACAAGAGACCCAGTACTTC